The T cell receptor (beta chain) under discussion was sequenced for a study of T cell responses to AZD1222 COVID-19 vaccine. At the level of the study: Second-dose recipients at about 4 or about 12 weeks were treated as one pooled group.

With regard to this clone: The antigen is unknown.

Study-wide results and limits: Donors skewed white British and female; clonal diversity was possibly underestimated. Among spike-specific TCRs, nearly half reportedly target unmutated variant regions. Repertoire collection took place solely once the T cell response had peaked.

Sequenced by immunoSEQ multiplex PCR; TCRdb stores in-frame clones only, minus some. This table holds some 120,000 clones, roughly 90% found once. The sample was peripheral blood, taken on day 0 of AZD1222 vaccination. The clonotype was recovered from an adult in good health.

The CDR3 nucleotides read TGTGCCAGCAGCTTAGATCTCTGGAGGACAGGGGAAGTCTACGAGCAGTACTTC. Its translation: CASSLDLWRTGEVYEQYF. The chain joins TRBV11-2 to TRBJ2-7; 9 bases line up with TRBD1. The germline V gene has CDR1 SGHAT and CDR2 FQNNGV. Trimming cost V 0 bases and J 3 bases; bases outside gene matches: 12. The CDR3 is 18 residues long.